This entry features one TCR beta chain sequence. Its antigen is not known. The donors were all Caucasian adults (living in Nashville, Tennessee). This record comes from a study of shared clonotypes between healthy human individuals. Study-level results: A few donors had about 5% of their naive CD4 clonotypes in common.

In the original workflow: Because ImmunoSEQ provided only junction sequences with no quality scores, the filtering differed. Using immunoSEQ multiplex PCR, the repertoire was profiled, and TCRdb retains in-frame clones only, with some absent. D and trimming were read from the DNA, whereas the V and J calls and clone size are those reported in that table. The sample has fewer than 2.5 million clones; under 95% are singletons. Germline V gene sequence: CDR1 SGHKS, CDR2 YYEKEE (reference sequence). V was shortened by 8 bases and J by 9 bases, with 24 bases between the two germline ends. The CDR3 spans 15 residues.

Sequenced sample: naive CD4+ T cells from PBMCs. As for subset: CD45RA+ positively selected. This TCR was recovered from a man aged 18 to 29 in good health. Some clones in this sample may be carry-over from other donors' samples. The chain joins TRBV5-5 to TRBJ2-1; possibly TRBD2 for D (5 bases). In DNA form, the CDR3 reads TGTGCCAGTACTGATAGTAGACGGCTAGAGGGTGAGCAGTTCTTC. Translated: CASTDSRRLEGEQFF.